These T cell receptor beta chains were read from a single sample in a study of cytomegalovirus exposure and HLA in healthy donors. Profiling relied on immunoSEQ multiplex PCR, and the TCRdb table lists in-frame clones only, not all of them. The sample contains about 120,000 clones, approximately 80% of which appear only once. Sequenced: PBMCs. The receptors come from a man aged 18 to 29 in good health and CMV-seronegative. Each CDR3 is given with its conserved first and last residue. The order of the fields is V gene, J gene, CDR3 length, clone size, D gene, CDR3 protein, CDR3 DNA. D genes are given only for firm matches. Size values are once, few and many counts, or a class for expanded clones, and some rows have none.

V gene: TRBV7-3; J gene: TRBJ1-6; CDR3 length: 14; clone size: NA; D gene: TRBD1; CDR3 protein: CASRRTGLRSPLHF; CDR3 DNA: TGTGCCAGCCGAAGGACAGGGCTACGCTCACCCCTCCACTTT
V gene: TRBV28; J gene: TRBJ1-2; CDR3 length: 14; clone size: NA; D gene: NA; CDR3 protein: CASRTSPRNYGYTF; CDR3 DNA: TGTGCCAGCAGAACAAGCCCCAGGAACTATGGCTACACCTTC
V gene: TRBV9; J gene: TRBJ2-7; CDR3 length: 14; clone size: few; D gene: NA; CDR3 protein: CASSAGVGGGEQYF; CDR3 DNA: TGTGCCAGCAGCGCGGGGGTGGGAGGGGGAGAGCAGTACTTC
V gene: TRBV2; J gene: TRBJ1-1; CDR3 length: 13; clone size: NA; D gene: TRBD1; CDR3 protein: CASSEATGGGAFF; CDR3 DNA: TGTGCCAGCAGTGAAGCAACAGGGGGTGGAGCTTTCTTT
V gene: TRBV6-5; J gene: TRBJ2-7; CDR3 length: 15; clone size: NA; D gene: TRBD1; CDR3 protein: CASSDSRDRIYEQYF; CDR3 DNA: TGTGCCAGCAGTGACTCCCGGGACAGGATTTACGAGCAGTACTTC
V gene: TRBV15; J gene: TRBJ2-3; CDR3 length: 16; clone size: NA; D gene: TRBD1; CDR3 protein: CATSSFPGQGTDTQYF; CDR3 DNA: TGTGCCACCAGCAGTTTTCCGGGACAGGGCACAGATACGCAGTATTTT
V gene: TRBV6-5; J gene: TRBJ1-1; CDR3 length: 12; clone size: NA; D gene: NA; CDR3 protein: CASTKPGAEAFF; CDR3 DNA: TGTGCCAGCACCAAGCCAGGCGCTGAAGCTTTCTTT
V gene: TRBV25-1; J gene: TRBJ2-3; CDR3 length: 16; clone size: NA; D gene: TRBD2; CDR3 protein: CASMPSGSRSTDTQYF; CDR3 DNA: TGTGCCAGCATGCCTAGCGGGAGCCGTAGCACAGATACGCAGTATTTT
V gene: TRBV7-8; J gene: TRBJ2-3; CDR3 length: 16; clone size: NA; D gene: TRBD2; CDR3 protein: CASSSNDRLAVDTQYF; CDR3 DNA: TGTGCCAGCAGCTCAAACGATCGACTAGCGGTAGATACGCAGTATTTT
V gene: TRBV19; J gene: TRBJ2-1; CDR3 length: 11; clone size: few; D gene: NA; CDR3 protein: CASTSYNEQFF; CDR3 DNA: TGTGCCAGTACTAGCTACAATGAGCAGTTCTTC
V gene: TRBV30; J gene: TRBJ1-2; CDR3 length: 12; clone size: NA; D gene: TRBD1; CDR3 protein: CAWSGQGWGYTF; CDR3 DNA: TGTGCCTGGAGTGGACAGGGATGGGGCTACACCTTC
V gene: TRBV28; J gene: TRBJ2-7; CDR3 length: 15; clone size: NA; D gene: TRBD1; CDR3 protein: CASSYPGQGAHEQYF; CDR3 DNA: TGTGCCAGCAGTTATCCGGGACAGGGGGCTCACGAGCAGTACTTC
V gene: TRBV5-4; J gene: TRBJ2-1; CDR3 length: 17; clone size: NA; D gene: TRBD1; CDR3 protein: CASSLAKGQSSYNEQFF; CDR3 DNA: TGTGCCAGCAGCTTGGCTAAGGGACAGAGCTCCTACAATGAGCAGTTCTTC
V gene: TRBV30; J gene: TRBJ1-1; CDR3 length: 13; clone size: few; D gene: NA; CDR3 protein: CAWSVRGQSWVLF; CDR3 DNA: TGTGCCTGGAGTGTACGTGGACAAAGTTGGGTTCTCTTT
V gene: TRBV5-6; J gene: TRBJ1-2; CDR3 length: 15; clone size: NA; D gene: NA; CDR3 protein: CASSLVSSIVYGYTF; CDR3 DNA: TGTGCCAGCAGCTTGGTGTCCAGTATCGTCTATGGCTACACCTTC
V gene: TRBV28; J gene: TRBJ1-1; CDR3 length: 14; clone size: NA; D gene: TRBD1; CDR3 protein: CASSFPDRDTEAFF; CDR3 DNA: TGTGCCAGCAGTTTCCCGGACAGGGACACTGAAGCTTTCTTT
V gene: TRBV27; J gene: TRBJ2-3; CDR3 length: 12; clone size: NA; D gene: NA; CDR3 protein: CASSFPGDTQYF; CDR3 DNA: TGTGCCAGCAGTTTCCCCGGAGATACGCAGTATTTT
V gene: TRBV5-3; J gene: TRBJ2-2; CDR3 length: 14; clone size: NA; D gene: NA; CDR3 protein: CARSPGFSRGELFF; CDR3 DNA: TGTGCCAGAAGCCCGGGGTTTTCGCGCGGGGAGCTGTTTTTT
V gene: TRBV6-5; J gene: TRBJ1-4; CDR3 length: 14; clone size: NA; D gene: TRBD1; CDR3 protein: CASSYDRGGEKLFF; CDR3 DNA: TGTGCCAGCAGTTACGACAGGGGCGGTGAAAAACTGTTTTTT
V gene: TRBV9; J gene: TRBJ2-7; CDR3 length: 15; clone size: NA; D gene: TRBD2; CDR3 protein: CASSVSGLAVYEQYF; CDR3 DNA: TGTGCCAGCAGCGTATCGGGACTAGCGGTCTACGAGCAGTACTTC
V gene: TRBV27; J gene: TRBJ2-2; CDR3 length: 16; clone size: NA; D gene: NA; CDR3 protein: CASSLPGTLNTGELFF; CDR3 DNA: TGTGCCAGCAGTCTTCCCGGGACTTTGAACACCGGGGAGCTGTTTTTT
V gene: TRBV30; J gene: TRBJ2-5; CDR3 length: 12; clone size: NA; D gene: TRBD2; CDR3 protein: CAWNLAGETQYF; CDR3 DNA: TGTGCCTGGAACCTAGCGGGAGAGACCCAGTACTTC
V gene: TRBV6-6; J gene: TRBJ1-5; CDR3 length: 13; clone size: few; D gene: TRBD1; CDR3 protein: CASSKTGNQPQHF; CDR3 DNA: TGTGCCAGCAGTAAGACAGGGAATCAGCCCCAGCATTTT
V gene: TRBV7-2; J gene: TRBJ2-7; CDR3 length: 15; clone size: NA; D gene: NA; CDR3 protein: CASSDRQGSSYEQYF; CDR3 DNA: TGTGCCAGCAGCGACCGTCAGGGGAGCTCCTACGAGCAGTACTTC
V gene: TRBV29-1; J gene: TRBJ2-4; CDR3 length: 12; clone size: NA; D gene: TRBD2; CDR3 protein: CSVEASGTIQYF; CDR3 DNA: TGCAGCGTTGAAGCTAGCGGGACCATTCAGTACTTC
V gene: TRBV18; J gene: TRBJ2-3; CDR3 length: 15; clone size: once; D gene: TRBD2; CDR3 protein: CASSPQLAGGDTQYF; CDR3 DNA: TGTGCCAGCTCACCACAACTAGCGGGAGGGGATACGCAGTATTTT
V gene: TRBV9; J gene: TRBJ2-1; CDR3 length: 23; clone size: NA; D gene: NA; CDR3 protein: CASSVNHRPDKQHGSLGRVGQFF; CDR3 DNA: TGTGCCAGCAGCGTTAATCACCGCCCCGACAAACAGCACGGGAGTCTAGGTCGTGTGGGGCAGTTCTTC
V gene: TRBV5-1; J gene: TRBJ2-2; CDR3 length: 14; clone size: NA; D gene: TRBD1; CDR3 protein: CASRRTGGSGELFF; CDR3 DNA: TGCGCCAGCAGAAGGACAGGGGGCTCCGGGGAGCTGTTTTTT
V gene: TRBV29-1; J gene: TRBJ1-2; CDR3 length: 14; clone size: few; D gene: NA; CDR3 protein: CSVEDRGAGYGYTF; CDR3 DNA: TGCAGCGTTGAAGATCGGGGGGCGGGCTATGGCTACACCTTC
V gene: TRBV7-9; J gene: TRBJ2-1; CDR3 length: 14; clone size: NA; D gene: TRBD2; CDR3 protein: CASSLGLAGFEQFF; CDR3 DNA: TGTGCCAGCAGCTTGGGACTAGCGGGTTTTGAGCAGTTCTTC
V gene: TRBV5-8; J gene: TRBJ1-2; CDR3 length: 14; clone size: NA; D gene: NA; CDR3 protein: CASSLYQGLSGYTF; CDR3 DNA: TGTGCCAGCAGCTTGTACCAGGGGCTGTCTGGCTACACCTTC
V gene: TRBV9; J gene: TRBJ1-1; CDR3 length: 14; clone size: NA; D gene: TRBD1; CDR3 protein: CASSVEGTGGEAFF; CDR3 DNA: TGTGCCAGCAGCGTAGAGGGGACAGGCGGAGAAGCTTTCTTT
V gene: TRBV6-6; J gene: TRBJ1-5; CDR3 length: 13; clone size: NA; D gene: NA; CDR3 protein: CASRVGSNQPQHF; CDR3 DNA: TGTGCCAGCAGGGTCGGTAGCAATCAGCCCCAGCATTTT
V gene: TRBV6-1; J gene: TRBJ2-5; CDR3 length: 14; clone size: NA; D gene: TRBD2; CDR3 protein: CASLAAIFQETQYF; CDR3 DNA: TGTGCCAGCCTAGCGGCGATATTCCAAGAGACCCAGTACTTC
V gene: TRBV7-9; J gene: TRBJ2-5; CDR3 length: 17; clone size: NA; D gene: TRBD1; CDR3 protein: CSSSLSGTGGFMGTQYF; CDR3 DNA: TGTTCCAGCAGCTTATCAGGGACAGGGGGCTTCATGGGGACCCAGTACTTC
V gene: TRBV9; J gene: TRBJ1-2; CDR3 length: 15; clone size: few; D gene: NA; CDR3 protein: CASSVDYSGSRGYTF; CDR3 DNA: TGTGCCAGCAGCGTAGATTATTCGGGTTCTAGGGGCTACACCTTC
V gene: TRBV19; J gene: TRBJ2-1; CDR3 length: 15; clone size: NA; D gene: TRBD2; CDR3 protein: CASTVAGGGYNEQFF; CDR3 DNA: TGTGCCAGTACCGTAGCGGGAGGTGGCTACAATGAGCAGTTCTTC
V gene: TRBV10-3; J gene: TRBJ2-7; CDR3 length: 13; clone size: NA; D gene: TRBD2; CDR3 protein: CAISGLAEGEQYF; CDR3 DNA: TGTGCCATTTCGGGACTAGCGGAGGGAGAGCAGTACTTC
V gene: TRBV5-1; J gene: TRBJ2-2; CDR3 length: 15; clone size: NA; D gene: TRBD2; CDR3 protein: CASSWGLAGAGELFF; CDR3 DNA: TGCGCCAGCAGCTGGGGACTAGCGGGAGCCGGGGAGCTGTTTTTT
V gene: TRBV4-3; J gene: TRBJ1-5; CDR3 length: 16; clone size: NA; D gene: NA; CDR3 protein: CASSQDTGTREQPQHF; CDR3 DNA: TGCGCCAGCAGCCAAGATACAGGGACGAGGGAACAGCCCCAGCATTTT
V gene: TRBV18; J gene: TRBJ2-7; CDR3 length: 17; clone size: NA; D gene: NA; CDR3 protein: CASSPPRLSSSSYEQYF; CDR3 DNA: TGTGCCAGCTCACCTCCCAGACTCTCTTCTAGCTCCTACGAGCAGTACTTC
V gene: TRBV2; J gene: TRBJ2-3; CDR3 length: 13; clone size: few; D gene: TRBD2; CDR3 protein: CASFREGPDTQYF; CDR3 DNA: TGTGCCAGCTTCCGGGAGGGTCCAGATACGCAGTATTTT
V gene: TRBV27; J gene: TRBJ1-4; CDR3 length: 15; clone size: NA; D gene: TRBD1; CDR3 protein: CASSSSWTGGKKLFF; CDR3 DNA: TGTGCCAGCAGTTCCAGCTGGACAGGGGGGAAAAAACTGTTTTTT
V gene: TRBV28; J gene: TRBJ2-1; CDR3 length: 11; clone size: few; D gene: NA; CDR3 protein: CASRIVNEQFF; CDR3 DNA: TGTGCCAGCAGAATAGTAAATGAGCAGTTCTTC
V gene: TRBV5-5; J gene: TRBJ2-7; CDR3 length: 15; clone size: NA; D gene: TRBD1; CDR3 protein: CASSLIGQGPYEQYF; CDR3 DNA: TGTGCCAGCAGCTTGATAGGACAGGGCCCCTACGAGCAGTACTTC
V gene: TRBV7-9; J gene: TRBJ2-3; CDR3 length: 15; clone size: NA; D gene: NA; CDR3 protein: CASSFGQRSTDTQYF; CDR3 DNA: TGTGCCAGCAGCTTCGGACAGAGAAGCACAGATACGCAGTATTTT
V gene: TRBV5-1; J gene: TRBJ2-3; CDR3 length: 14; clone size: NA; D gene: TRBD1; CDR3 protein: CASSFLQGTDTQYF; CDR3 DNA: TGCGCCAGCAGCTTTTTACAGGGGACAGATACGCAGTATTTT
V gene: TRBV7-9; J gene: TRBJ1-2; CDR3 length: 15; clone size: NA; D gene: TRBD1; CDR3 protein: CASSLAITDRGGYTF; CDR3 DNA: TGTGCCAGCAGCTTAGCGATTACCGACAGGGGTGGCTACACCTTC
V gene: TRBV28; J gene: TRBJ2-1; CDR3 length: 16; clone size: NA; D gene: TRBD2; CDR3 protein: CASSLQTSGSYNEQFF; CDR3 DNA: TGTGCCAGCAGTTTACAGACTAGCGGGAGTTACAATGAGCAGTTCTTC
V gene: TRBV4-3; J gene: TRBJ1-2; CDR3 length: 15; clone size: few; D gene: TRBD1; CDR3 protein: CASSQDWGQGYGYTF; CDR3 DNA: TGCGCCAGCAGCCAAGATTGGGGACAGGGGTATGGCTACACCTTC
V gene: TRBV28; J gene: TRBJ1-1; CDR3 length: 14; clone size: once; D gene: NA; CDR3 protein: CASSSGPGGTEAFF; CDR3 DNA: TGTGCCAGCAGTTCGGGCCCTGGGGGGACTGAAGCTTTCTTT
V gene: TRBV13; J gene: TRBJ2-3; CDR3 length: 16; clone size: once; D gene: TRBD2; CDR3 protein: CASSKRTSGSVDTQYF; CDR3 DNA: TGTGCCAGCAGCAAACGGACTAGCGGGAGTGTTGATACGCAGTATTTT
V gene: TRBV7-7; J gene: TRBJ2-2; CDR3 length: 15; clone size: NA; D gene: NA; CDR3 protein: CASSLQQGQTGELFF; CDR3 DNA: TGTGCTAGCAGCTTACAGCAGGGGCAAACCGGGGAGCTGTTTTTT
V gene: TRBV7-3; J gene: TRBJ2-2; CDR3 length: 16; clone size: NA; D gene: NA; CDR3 protein: CASSLGRQTNTGELFF; CDR3 DNA: TGTGCCAGCAGCTTAGGCAGGCAGACGAACACCGGGGAGCTGTTTTTT
V gene: TRBV2; J gene: TRBJ2-3; CDR3 length: 13; clone size: NA; D gene: TRBD2; CDR3 protein: CARGLAGGDTQYF; CDR3 DNA: TGTGCCAGGGGACTAGCGGGAGGGGATACGCAGTATTTT
V gene: TRBV6-5; J gene: TRBJ2-5; CDR3 length: 13; clone size: NA; D gene: NA; CDR3 protein: CASSYGAMETQYF; CDR3 DNA: TGTGCCAGCAGTTACGGAGCGATGGAGACCCAGTACTTC
V gene: TRBV15; J gene: TRBJ2-7; CDR3 length: 14; clone size: NA; D gene: NA; CDR3 protein: CATSTQRWGPEQYF; CDR3 DNA: TGTGCCACCAGCACACAAAGGTGGGGCCCCGAGCAGTACTTC
V gene: TRBV7-9; J gene: TRBJ2-3; CDR3 length: 18; clone size: NA; D gene: TRBD2; CDR3 protein: CASSSPTALAGGSDTQYF; CDR3 DNA: TGTGCCAGCAGCTCCCCCACAGCACTAGCGGGAGGTTCAGATACGCAGTATTTT
V gene: TRBV5-1; J gene: TRBJ1-6; CDR3 length: 14; clone size: few; D gene: TRBD1; CDR3 protein: CASSWDRDNSPLHF; CDR3 DNA: TGCGCCAGCAGCTGGGACAGGGATAATTCACCCCTCCACTTT
V gene: TRBV28; J gene: TRBJ2-1; CDR3 length: 10; clone size: NA; D gene: NA; CDR3 protein: CASSLYEQFF; CDR3 DNA: TGTGCCAGCAGCCTTTATGAGCAGTTCTTC